This T cell receptor beta chain comes out of a study of neoadjuvant anti-PD-1 for oral cavity cancer. The time point: after neoadjuvant nivolumab, at surgical resection. Stage II-IVA oral cavity squamous cell carcinoma was new and untreated by systemic or radiation therapy. In germline, CDR1 is SGHRS, CDR2 YFSETQ. The CDR3 loop spans 13 amino acids. V dropped 3 bases and J dropped 0 bases, with 5 bases sitting between them. The sample holds one count of this clone. Here immunoSEQ multiplex PCR was the method, and the copy in TCRdb shows in-frame clones only, minus some. The sample has 20,000 to 25,000 clones; less than 50% are singletons.

The gene calls are TRBV5-1 and TRBJ2-3; perhaps TRBD2 as D (5 bases). The material sequenced was tumor tissue, taken after nivolumab (anti-PD-1) treatment. The TCR originated in a person between 40 and 79 years old with oral cavity squamous cell carcinoma. CDR3 bases: TGCGCCAGCAGCTGGACTAGCACAGATACGCAGTATTTT. It encodes CASSWTSTDTQYF.